The 5 T cell receptor beta chains below all came from one sample that was sequenced in a study of CD8 T cells in ankylosing spondylitis. General study results and limits: Seemingly characteristic of ankylosing spondylitis blood was a TCR beta motif consisting of several highly homologous variants.

For these TCRs, the target antigens are not known. TCRdb re-called the 5' RACE reads with MiXCR, one entry per CDR3 protein. The sample lists some 840,000 distinct CDR3 sequences; roughly 10% were seen once. The sequenced sample consisted of blood, either unsorted or a sorted T cell fraction (not recorded which). The source of these receptors is a male donor with ankylosing spondylitis.

The chain uses TRBV27 and TRBJ1-4, with no clear D. CDR3 size: 13 residues. V lost 0 bases, J lost 8 bases, and 7 bases lay in between. CDR1 and CDR2 (germline): MNHEY, SMNVEV (reference sequence). CDR3 region: CASSLSGIEKLFF. The DNA of the CDR3 is TGTGCCAGCAGTTTATCGGGGATAGAAAAACTGTTTTTT. The full variable domain, in which reference TRBV27 and TRBJ1-4 provide the parts outside the CDR3, is EAQVTQNPRYLITVTGKKLTVTCSQNMNHEYMSWYRQDPGLGLRQIYYSMNVEVTDKGDVPEGYKVSRKEKRNFPLILESPSPNQTSLYFCASSLSGIEKLFFGSGTQLSVL.

The chain uses TRBV20-1 and TRBJ2-5; tentatively, D is TRBD1 or TRBD2 (5 bases each). Germline V gene data show CDR1 as DFQATT and CDR2 as SNEGSKA (reference sequence). This CDR3 has 15 residues. Trimming pared 0 bases from V and 2 bases from J, leaving 13 bases between. The DNA for the CDR3 is TGCAGTGCTAGAGAAGGATCGTGGGGGCAAGAGACCCAGTACTTC. This encodes CSAREGSWGQETQYF.

A few counts support this clonotype. The chain is built from TRBV5-1 and TRBJ1-1; D uncertain. Germline V gene data show CDR1 as SGHRS and CDR2 as YFSETQ. The CDR3 extends over 15 amino acids. V lost 0 bases and J 4 bases, leaving 13 bases between the germline ends. For the CDR3, the DNA is TGCGCCAGCAGCTTGGTGGCGGGCGACGGCACTGAAGCTTTCTTT. The encoded protein is CASSLVAGDGTEAFF.

This clonotype was counted many times. At one boundary the junction diverges from the germline segment, which might be a read error. The chain uses TRBV20-1 and TRBJ2-2; the D gene is possibly TRBD2 (7 bases). CDR1 DFQATT and CDR2 SNEGSKA come from the germline V gene (reference sequence). The CDR3 has 10 amino acids. The DNA for the CDR3 is TGCAGTGCCCGAGGGGGGGGGCTGTTTTTT. Amino acids: CSARGGGLFF.

CDR3 nucleotide sequence: TGTGCCAGCAGCTTAGTGGAGACCACGCAGTATTTT. Its translation: CASSLVETTQYF. This chain uses TRBV7-2 with TRBJ2-3; D not resolved. Trimming removed 1 base at V and 9 bases at J, with 8 bases between. This CDR3 comprises 12 residues. Germline loops: CDR1 SGHTA, CDR2 FQGNSA.